This T cell receptor (beta chain) was sequenced in a study of shared T cell receptors in the human thymus (dated by TCRdb to about 2021). At the level of the whole study: The study examined how self-reactive, shared T-cell receptor alpha chains are generated in the human thymus.

Notes on this clone: Its antigen remains undetermined. The sample holds no much larger clone one base away, and base qualities are not on file.

The germline V gene (reference sequence) sets CDR1 to WNHNN and CDR2 to SYGVQD. V lost 3 bases and J lost 10 bases; the stretch between them is 10 bases long. The CDR3 sequence holds 12 residues, the cysteine and phenylalanine included. Of the read, only the CDR3 DNA is kept; its 36 bases are in frame from base 1. Libraries were built with the immunoSEQ multiplex PCR assay. This is the immuneACCESS table as TCRdb keeps it, with only in-frame sequences that have V and J called. A part of the clones is gone; compared with another copy, unresolved V genes explain less than half, and the rest is unexplained. The sample table records approximately 490,000 clones; approximately 80% of these occur just once. The ten largest clones add up to more than 0.01% of the sample. The sample was also reused in another study, on human thymus T cells. Reported in the second study: Donors were immunologically healthy infants undergoing open corrective cardiac surgery for congenital heart defects in Finland. The thymus tissue came from surgical resects taken out during corrective cardiac surgery. V and J gene segment usage appeared biased in both thymic and peripheral blood repertoires. Highly overlapping thymic TCR repertoires among unrelated individuals were reported in the related research. TCR alpha and beta repertoires from roughly eight infant thymus samples and a few related peripheral blood samples were characterized in the study. Donor ages ranging from roughly 6 to 244 days were recorded, and six or seven male and a couple of female infants were included in the cohort. Thymocytes were freed from the tissue by mechanical means and kept at -70 degrees C as pellets of about 9-30 million cells. Genomic DNA was extracted from frozen cell pellets with a QIAsymphony instrument. The immunoSEQ multiplex PCR assay was used to amplify the TCRB and TCRAD loci from a standardized quantity of quality-controlled genomic DNA. The amplicons spanned the V(D)J region and were long enough to cover the CDR3 and allow V and J genes to be identified. Through the commercial immunoSEQ service, the amplicons were sequenced on an Illumina platform. Corrections for primer bias and sequencing errors followed previously described methods, while TCRAD and TCRB definitions were based on the IMGT database. Repertoires were analysed with immunoSEQ Analyzer 3.0 and VDJTools, covering basic statistics, V/J segment usage, diversity estimates, rarefaction and pairwise overlap. Chao1, ChaoE, Efron-Thisted, Shannon and inverse Simpson indices were used to estimate diversity, which was also estimated on datasets down-sampled to the smallest sample. Repertoire overlap was assessed by strict matching of CDR3 nucleotide sequence, V gene and J gene, and clustering was done by Jaccard-based multidimensional scaling. On average, thymus samples gave 750,000 to 950,000 unique TCRB clonotypes, whereas blood samples gave some 84,000.

This receptor was identified in a boy in the first two years of life with a congenital heart defect. Donor details come from another sample of the same person, matched by shared clones. The sequenced sample consisted of thymocytes. The chain was built from TRBV10-1 and TRBJ2-1; the D gene assignment is ambiguous. DNA sequence: TGCGCCAGCAGTGACCTATACCGAGAGCAGTTCTTC. Translated, it reads CASSDLYREQFF.